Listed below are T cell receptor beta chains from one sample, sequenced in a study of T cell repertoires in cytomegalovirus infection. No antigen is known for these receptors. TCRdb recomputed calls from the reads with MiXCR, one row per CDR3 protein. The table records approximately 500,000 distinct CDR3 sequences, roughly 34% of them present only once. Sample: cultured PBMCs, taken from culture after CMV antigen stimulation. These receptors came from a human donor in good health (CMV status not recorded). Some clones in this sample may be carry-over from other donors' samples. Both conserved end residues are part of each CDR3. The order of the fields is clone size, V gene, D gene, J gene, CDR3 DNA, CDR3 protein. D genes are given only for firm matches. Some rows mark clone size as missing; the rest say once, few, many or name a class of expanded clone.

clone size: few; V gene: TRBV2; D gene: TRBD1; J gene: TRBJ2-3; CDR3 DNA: TGTGCCAGCAGTGGCAGGGGGCGCCGGACAGATACGCAGTATTTT; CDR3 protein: CASSGRGRRTDTQYF
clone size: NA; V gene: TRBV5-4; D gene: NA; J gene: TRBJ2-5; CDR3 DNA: TGTGCCAGCAGCTTTGGCCCGGAGGGTAAGACCCAGTACTTC; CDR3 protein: CASSFGPEGKTQYF
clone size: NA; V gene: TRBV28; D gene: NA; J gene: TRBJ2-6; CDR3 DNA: TGTGCCAGCAGTCTTGGACTTGAACTGACTTTC; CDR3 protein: CASSLGLELTF
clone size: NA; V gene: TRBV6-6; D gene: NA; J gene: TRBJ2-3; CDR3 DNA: TGTGCCAGCCTAGGGGGGAGAGTAGCGGATACGCAGTATTTT; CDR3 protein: CASLGGRVADTQYF
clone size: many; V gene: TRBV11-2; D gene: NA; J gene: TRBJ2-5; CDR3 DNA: TGTGCCAGCAGCTTAGTGGGGCCCCAAGAGACCCAGTACTTC; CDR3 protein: CASSLVGPQETQYF
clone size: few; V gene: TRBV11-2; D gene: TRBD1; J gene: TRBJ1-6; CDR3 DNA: TGTGCCAGCAGCCTGGGACAGGGGAGCTCCTATAATTCACCCCTCCACTTT; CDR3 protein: CASSLGQGSSYNSPLHF
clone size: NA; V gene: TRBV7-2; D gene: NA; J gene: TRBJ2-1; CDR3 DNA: TGTGCCAGCAGCTTAGTACCAGCCGTTTATGGCAATGAGCAGTTCTTC; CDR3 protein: CASSLVPAVYGNEQFF
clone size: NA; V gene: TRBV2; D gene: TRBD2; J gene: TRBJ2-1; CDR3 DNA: TGTGCCAGCAGTGAAATTGGGAGGGTGAATGAGCAGTTCTTC; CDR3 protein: CASSEIGRVNEQFF
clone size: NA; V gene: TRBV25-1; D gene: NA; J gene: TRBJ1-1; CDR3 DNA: TGTGCCAGCACGGCGGGGGGGTTTTCGAACACTGAAGCTTTCTTT; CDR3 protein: CASTAGGFSNTEAFF
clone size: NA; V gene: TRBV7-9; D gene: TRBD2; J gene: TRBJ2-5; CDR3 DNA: TGTGCCAGCAGCTTAGAACTAGCGATGCTGGAGACCCAGTACTTC; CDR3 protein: CASSLELAMLETQYF
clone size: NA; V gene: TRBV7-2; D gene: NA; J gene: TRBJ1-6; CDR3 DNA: TGTGCCAGTGTGAAGGCAGCTTCATTCTATAATTCACCCCTCCACTTT; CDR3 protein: CASVKAASFYNSPLHF
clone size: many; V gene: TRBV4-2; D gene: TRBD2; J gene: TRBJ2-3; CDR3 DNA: TGTGCCAGCAGCCAAGCCGGGACTAGCGGGAGTGCAGATACGCAGTATTTT; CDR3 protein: CASSQAGTSGSADTQYF
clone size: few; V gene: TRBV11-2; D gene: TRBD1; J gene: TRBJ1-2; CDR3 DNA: TGTGCCAGCAGCTCCCGACAGGGGAACTATGGCTACACCTTC; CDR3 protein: CASSSRQGNYGYTF
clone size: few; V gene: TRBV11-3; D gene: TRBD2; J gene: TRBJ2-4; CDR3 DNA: TGTGCCAGCAGTTGGCCGGGGGGTGAAAACATTCAGTACTTC; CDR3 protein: CASSWPGGENIQYF
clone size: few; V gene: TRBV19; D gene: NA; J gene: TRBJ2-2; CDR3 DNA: TGTGCCAGTAGTGAGACCGGAAAGGGGAACACCGGGGAGCTGTTTTTT; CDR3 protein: CASSETGKGNTGELFF
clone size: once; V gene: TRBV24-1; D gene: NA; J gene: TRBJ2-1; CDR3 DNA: TGTGCCACCAGTGAAATAGGGGGCAATGAGCAGTTCTTC; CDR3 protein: CATSEIGGNEQFF
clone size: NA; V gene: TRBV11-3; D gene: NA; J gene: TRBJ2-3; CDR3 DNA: TGTGCCAGCAGCTACAACCCCGCGGCGCCTTCCCAGTTTAACACAGATACGCAGTATTTT; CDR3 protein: CASSYNPAAPSQFNTDTQYF
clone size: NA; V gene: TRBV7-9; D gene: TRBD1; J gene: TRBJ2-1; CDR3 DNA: TGTGCCAGCAGCATGACAGGGGCCTCCTACAATGAGCAGTTCTTC; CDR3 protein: CASSMTGASYNEQFF
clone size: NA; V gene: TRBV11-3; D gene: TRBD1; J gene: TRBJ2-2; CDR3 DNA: TGTGCCAGCAGCCCCACCTGGGGCAGGGGGATGAACACCGGGGAGCTGTTTTTT; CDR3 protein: CASSPTWGRGMNTGELFF
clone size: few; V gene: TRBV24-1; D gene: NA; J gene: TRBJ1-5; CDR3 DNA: TGTGCCACCAGTGATTCGTCAAATCAGCCCCAGCATTTT; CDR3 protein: CATSDSSNQPQHF
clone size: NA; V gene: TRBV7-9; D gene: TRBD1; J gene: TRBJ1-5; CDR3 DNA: TGTGCCAGCAGCTTTTATTCCGGGACAGCTAGCAATCAGCCCCAGCATTTT; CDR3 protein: CASSFYSGTASNQPQHF
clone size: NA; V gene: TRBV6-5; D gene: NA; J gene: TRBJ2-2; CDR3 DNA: TGTGCCAGCAGTTACCAGGACTCCGCCACCGGGGAGCTGTTTTTT; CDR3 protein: CASSYQDSATGELFF
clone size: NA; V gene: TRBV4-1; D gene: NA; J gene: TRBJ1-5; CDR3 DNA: TGCGCCAGCAGCCAAGGTCAGGGATCGGCTCTCAATCAGCCCCAGCATTTT; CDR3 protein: CASSQGQGSALNQPQHF
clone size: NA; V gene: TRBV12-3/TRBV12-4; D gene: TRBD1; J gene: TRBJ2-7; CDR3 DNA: TGTGCCAGTCTCCTACAGGGGCGCTACGAGCAGTACTTC; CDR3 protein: CASLLQGRYEQYF
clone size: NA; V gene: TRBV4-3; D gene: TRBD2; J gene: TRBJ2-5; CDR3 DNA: TGCGCCAGCAGCCAGGACCTAGCGGGATGGGAGACCCAGTACTTC; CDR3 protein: CASSQDLAGWETQYF
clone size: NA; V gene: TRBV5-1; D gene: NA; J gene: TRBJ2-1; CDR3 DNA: TGCGCCAGCAGCTTGGTGGCGGGACCCTCAAACTCCTACAATGAGCAGTTCTTC; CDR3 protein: CASSLVAGPSNSYNEQFF
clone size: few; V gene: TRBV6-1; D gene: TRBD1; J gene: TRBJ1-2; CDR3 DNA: TGTGCCAGCAGGACGGGGACAGGGGGCGACTATGGCTACACCTTC; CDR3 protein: CASRTGTGGDYGYTF
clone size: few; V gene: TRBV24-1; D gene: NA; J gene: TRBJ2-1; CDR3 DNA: TGTGCCACCAGTGATCCCTTCGGTGAGCAGTTCTTC; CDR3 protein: CATSDPFGEQFF
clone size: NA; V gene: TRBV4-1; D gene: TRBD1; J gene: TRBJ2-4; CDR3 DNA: TGCGCCAGCAGCCAAGTCGGACAGGGCGACATTCAGTACTTC; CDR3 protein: CASSQVGQGDIQYF
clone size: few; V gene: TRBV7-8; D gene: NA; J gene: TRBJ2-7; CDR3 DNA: TGTGCCAGCAGCTTAGCGGTCGAGCAGTACTTC; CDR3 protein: CASSLAVEQYF
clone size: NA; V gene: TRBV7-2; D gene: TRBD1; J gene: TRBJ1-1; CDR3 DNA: TGTGCCAGCAGCTTAGTTGGAGGGGGCGGTATCGGCACTGAAGCTTTCTTT; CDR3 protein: CASSLVGGGGIGTEAFF
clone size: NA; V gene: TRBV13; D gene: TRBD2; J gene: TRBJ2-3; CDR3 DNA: TGTGCCAGCAGCGATCGGACTAGCGGGATGAGCACAGATACGCAGTATTTT; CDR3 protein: CASSDRTSGMSTDTQYF
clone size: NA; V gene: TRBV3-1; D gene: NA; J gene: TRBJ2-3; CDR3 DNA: TGTGCCAGCAGCCAAGAAGGGGTCGCACAGTTACAAGATACGCAGTATTTT; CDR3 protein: CASSQEGVAQLQDTQYF
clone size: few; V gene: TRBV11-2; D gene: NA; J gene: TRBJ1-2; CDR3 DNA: TGTGCCAGCAGCTTACGACAGGCCGTTTGGTATGGCTACACCTTC; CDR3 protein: CASSLRQAVWYGYTF
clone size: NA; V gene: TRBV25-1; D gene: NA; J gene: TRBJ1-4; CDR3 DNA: TGTGCCAGCAGTGGATCCCCGGGGGCTGGTGAAAAACTGTTTTTT; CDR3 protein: CASSGSPGAGEKLFF
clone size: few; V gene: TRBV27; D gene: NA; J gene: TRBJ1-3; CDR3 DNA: TGTGCCAGCGCCAAGGGAGACTCTGGAAACACCATATATTTT; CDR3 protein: CASAKGDSGNTIYF
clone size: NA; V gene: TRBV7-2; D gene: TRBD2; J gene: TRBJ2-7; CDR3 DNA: TGTGCCAGCAGCCGACTAGCGTCCAGGAACGAGCAGTACTTC; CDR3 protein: CASSRLASRNEQYF
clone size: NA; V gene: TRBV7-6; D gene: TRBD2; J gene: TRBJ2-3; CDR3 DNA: TGTGCCAGCAGCTTAGAAGGTAGCGGGAGCACAGATACGCAGTATTTT; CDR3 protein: CASSLEGSGSTDTQYF
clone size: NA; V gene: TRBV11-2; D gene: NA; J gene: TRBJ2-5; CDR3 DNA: TGTGCCAGCAGACCCAGAGGGGAGACCCAGTACTTC; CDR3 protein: CASRPRGETQYF
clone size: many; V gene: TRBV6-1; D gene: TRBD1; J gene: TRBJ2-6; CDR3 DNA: TGTGCCAGCAGTATTCAGGGGGCTGGGGCCAACGTCCTGACTTTC; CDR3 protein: CASSIQGAGANVLTF
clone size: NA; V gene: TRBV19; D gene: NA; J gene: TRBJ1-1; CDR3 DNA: TGTGCCAGTAGCGACGGAATGAACACTGAAGCTTTCTTT; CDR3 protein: CASSDGMNTEAFF
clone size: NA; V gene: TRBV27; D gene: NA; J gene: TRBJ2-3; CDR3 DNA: TGTGCCACCCGGTGGGGGATCACAGATACGCAGTATTTT; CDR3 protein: CATRWGITDTQYF
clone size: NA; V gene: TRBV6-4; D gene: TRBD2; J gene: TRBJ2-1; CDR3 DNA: TGTGCCAGCAGTGACTCTCCTAGCGGGAGTGGTGAGCAGTTCTTC; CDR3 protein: CASSDSPSGSGEQFF
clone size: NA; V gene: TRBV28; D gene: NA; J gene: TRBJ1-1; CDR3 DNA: TGTGCCAGCAGCTCCCCGGGAGGGAACACTGAAGCTTTCTTT; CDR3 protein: CASSSPGGNTEAFF
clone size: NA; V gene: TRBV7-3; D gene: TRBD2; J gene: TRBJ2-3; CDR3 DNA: TGTGCCAGCAGCCTCTCGGGGGGTTCGGGAGATACGCAGTATTTT; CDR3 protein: CASSLSGGSGDTQYF
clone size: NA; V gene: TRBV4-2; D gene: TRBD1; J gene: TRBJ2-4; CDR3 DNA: TGTGCCAGCAGCCAAGATCGGGGACAGGGAAAAAACATTCAGTACTTC; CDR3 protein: CASSQDRGQGKNIQYF
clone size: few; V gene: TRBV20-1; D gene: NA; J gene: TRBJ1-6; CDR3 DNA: TGCAGTGCTAGGCGGACGGACTCCTTGGGACCCCTCCACTTT; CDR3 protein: CSARRTDSLGPLHF
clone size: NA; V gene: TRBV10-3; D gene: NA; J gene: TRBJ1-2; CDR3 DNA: TGTGCCATCAGTGGGGGGGGGGCCGGCTACACCTTC; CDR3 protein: CAISGGGAGYTF
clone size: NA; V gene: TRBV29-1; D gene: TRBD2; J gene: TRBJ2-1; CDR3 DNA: TGCAGCGTTGTAGGTGTAGCGGGAGGGGGGGGCCTAGGAAAAGAGCAGTTCTTC; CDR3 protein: CSVVGVAGGGGLGKEQFF
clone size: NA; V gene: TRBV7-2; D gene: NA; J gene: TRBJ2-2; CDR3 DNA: TGTGCCAGCAGCTCACCCTCAGGGTATGGCACCGGGGAGCTGTTTTTT; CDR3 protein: CASSSPSGYGTGELFF
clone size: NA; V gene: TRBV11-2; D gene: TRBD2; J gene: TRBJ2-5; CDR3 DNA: TGTGCCAGCAGCTTAGGGCCGGGAGGGCCACAAGAGACCCAGTACTTC; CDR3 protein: CASSLGPGGPQETQYF
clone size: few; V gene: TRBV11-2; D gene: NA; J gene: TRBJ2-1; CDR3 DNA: TGTGCCAGCAGCTTAGAAGGGATATACAATGAGCAGTTCTTC; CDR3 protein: CASSLEGIYNEQFF
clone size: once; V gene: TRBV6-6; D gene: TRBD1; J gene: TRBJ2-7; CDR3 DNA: TGTGCCAGCAGTCAGACAGGGGAGGCGCAGTACTTC; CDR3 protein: CASSQTGEAQYF
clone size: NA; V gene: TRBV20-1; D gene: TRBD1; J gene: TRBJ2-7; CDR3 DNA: TGCAGTGCTAACCCCGGGACAGGTAGAGAGCAGTACTTC; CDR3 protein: CSANPGTGREQYF
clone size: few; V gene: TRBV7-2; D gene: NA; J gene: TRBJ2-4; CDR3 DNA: TGTGCCAGCAGCCCGCCTGGAGGGGCAGCATCCTACTTC; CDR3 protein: CASSPPGGAASYF
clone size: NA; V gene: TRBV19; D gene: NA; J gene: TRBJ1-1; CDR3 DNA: TGTGCCAGTAGTCCAGGGACGTCTGGGACCACTGAAGCTTTCTTT; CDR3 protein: CASSPGTSGTTEAFF
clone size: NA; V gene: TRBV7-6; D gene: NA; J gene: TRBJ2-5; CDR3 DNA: TGTGCCAGCAGCTTCCTCGGGGTCCGGGAGACCCAGTACTTC; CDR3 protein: CASSFLGVRETQYF
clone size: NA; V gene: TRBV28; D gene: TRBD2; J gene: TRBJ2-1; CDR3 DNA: TGTGCCAGCAGTCCCTGGGGACTAGCGGAAAATAATGAGCAGTTCTTC; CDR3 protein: CASSPWGLAENNEQFF
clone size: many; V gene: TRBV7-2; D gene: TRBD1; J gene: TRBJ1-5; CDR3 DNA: TGTGCCAGCAGCCTTGGACAGGGTCATAGCAATCAGCCCCAGCATTTT; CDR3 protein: CASSLGQGHSNQPQHF